This TCR beta chain originates from a study of cytomegalovirus exposure and HLA in healthy donors. Notes on this clone: One junction end disagrees with the germline gene, perhaps due to a read error.

Germline loops: CDR1 LGHNA, CDR2 YSLEER. This CDR3 has 15 amino acids. Primers: 60 Vbeta forward and 13 Jbeta reverse. The method was immunoSEQ multiplex PCR; TCRdb's version includes in-frame clones alone and lacks a portion of them. This table has about 62,000 clones, approximately 80% appearing once. This receptor was obtained from a woman aged 25 to 39 in good health and CMV-seronegative. The genes are TRBV4-3 and TRBJ2-5; perhaps TRBD2 as D (7 bases). Sequencing was performed on PBMCs. The CDR3 sequence is CTSSPSWTGGETQYF. CDR3 bases: TGCACCAGCAGCCCTTCGTGGACGGGGGGCGAGACCCAGTACTTC.